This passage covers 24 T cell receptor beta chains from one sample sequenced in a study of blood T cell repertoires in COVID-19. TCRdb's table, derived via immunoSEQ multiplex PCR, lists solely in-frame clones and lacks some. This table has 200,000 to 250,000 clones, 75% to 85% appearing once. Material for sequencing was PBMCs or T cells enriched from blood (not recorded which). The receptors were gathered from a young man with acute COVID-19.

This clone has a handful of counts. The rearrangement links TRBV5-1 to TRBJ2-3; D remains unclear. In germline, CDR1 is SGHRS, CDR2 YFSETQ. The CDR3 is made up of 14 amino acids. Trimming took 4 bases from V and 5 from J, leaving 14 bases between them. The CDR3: CASSPTQTLDTQYF. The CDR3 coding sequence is TGCGCCAGCAGCCCGACTCAGACCCTAGATACGCAGTATTTT.

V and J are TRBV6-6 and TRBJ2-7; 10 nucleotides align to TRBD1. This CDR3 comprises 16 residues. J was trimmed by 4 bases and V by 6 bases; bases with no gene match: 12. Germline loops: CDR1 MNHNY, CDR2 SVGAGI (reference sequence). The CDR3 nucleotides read TGTGCCAGCAGCAAAACTCCGGGACAGGGGTCATACGAGCAGTACTTC. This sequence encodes CASSKTPGQGSYEQYF.

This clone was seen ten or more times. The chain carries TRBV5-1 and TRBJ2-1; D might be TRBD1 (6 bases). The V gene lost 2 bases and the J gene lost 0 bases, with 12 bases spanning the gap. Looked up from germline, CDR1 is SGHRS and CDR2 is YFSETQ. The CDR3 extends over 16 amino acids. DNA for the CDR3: TGCGCCAGCAGCTTACAAACAGGGAGCTCCTACAATGAGCAGTTCTTC. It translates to CASSLQTGSSYNEQFF. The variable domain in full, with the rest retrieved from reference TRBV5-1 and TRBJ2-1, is KAGVTQTPRYLIKTRGQQVTLSCSPISGHRSVSWYQQTPGQGLQFLFEYFSETQRNKGNFPGRFSGRQFSNSRSEMNVSTLELGDSALYLCASSLQTGSSYNEQFFGPGTRLTVL.

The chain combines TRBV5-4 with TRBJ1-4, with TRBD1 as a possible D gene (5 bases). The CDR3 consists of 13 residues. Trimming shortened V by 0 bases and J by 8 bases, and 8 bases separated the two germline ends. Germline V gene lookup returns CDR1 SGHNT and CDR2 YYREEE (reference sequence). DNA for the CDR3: TGTGCCAGCAGCTTGGCAGGGTACGAAAAACTGTTTTTT. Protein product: CASSLAGYEKLFF.

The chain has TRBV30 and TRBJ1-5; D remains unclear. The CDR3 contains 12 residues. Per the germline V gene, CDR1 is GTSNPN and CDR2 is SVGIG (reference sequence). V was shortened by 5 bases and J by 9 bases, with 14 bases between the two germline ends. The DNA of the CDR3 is TGTGCCTGGGGCAGCGGGCTGGGGCCCCAGCATTTT. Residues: CAWGSGLGPQHF.

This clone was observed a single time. As DNA, the CDR3 is TGTGCCAGCAGCTTGATCGCGGTCGGGGGAGAGGGTGGCTACACCTTC. Encoded protein: CASSLIAVGGEGGYTF. The chain combines TRBV7-2 with TRBJ1-2; tentative D call: TRBD1 (5 bases). The CDR3 contains 16 residues. Germline V gene lookup returns CDR1 SGHTA and CDR2 FQGNSA. The ends were cut back, 3 bases at V and 7 bases at J, with 21 bases in the middle.

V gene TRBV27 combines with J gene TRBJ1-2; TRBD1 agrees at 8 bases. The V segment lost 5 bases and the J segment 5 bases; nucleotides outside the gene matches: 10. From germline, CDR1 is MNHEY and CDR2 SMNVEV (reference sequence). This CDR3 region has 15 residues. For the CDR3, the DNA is TGTGCCAGCAGTAAAACCGGGACAGGCTTTTATGGCTACACCTTC. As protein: CASSKTGTGFYGYTF.

CDR3 residues: CASSSDRDTEAFF. CDR3 in DNA: TGTGCCAGCAGCTCTGACAGGGACACTGAAGCTTTCTTT. The chain carries TRBV11-3 and TRBJ1-1; 7 bases map to TRBD1. V lost 4 bases, J lost 3 bases, and 2 bases stayed unmatched. CDR1 SGHNT and CDR2 YENEEA come from the germline V gene. The CDR3 runs 13 residues. The whole variable domain, filled in from reference TRBV11-3 and TRBJ1-1, reads EAGVVQSPRYKIIEKKQPVAFWCNPISGHNTLYWYLQNLGQGPELLIRYENEEAVDDSQLPKDRFSAERLKGVDSTLKIQPAELGDSAVYLCASSSDRDTEAFFGQGTRLTVV.

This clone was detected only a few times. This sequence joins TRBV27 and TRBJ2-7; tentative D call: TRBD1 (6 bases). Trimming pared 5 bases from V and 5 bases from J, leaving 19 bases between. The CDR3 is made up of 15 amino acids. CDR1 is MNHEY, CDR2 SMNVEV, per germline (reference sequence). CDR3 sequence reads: CASSPDSQGWHEQYF. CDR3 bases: TGTGCCAGCAGTCCCGATTCACAGGGTTGGCACGAGCAGTACTTC.

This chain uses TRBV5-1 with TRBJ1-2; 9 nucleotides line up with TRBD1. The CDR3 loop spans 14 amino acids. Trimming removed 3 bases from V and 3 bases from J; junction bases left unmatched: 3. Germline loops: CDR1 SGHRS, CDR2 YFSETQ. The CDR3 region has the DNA TGCGCCAGCAGCTCGGGACAGGGCGACTATGGCTACACCTTC. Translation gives CASSSGQGDYGYTF.

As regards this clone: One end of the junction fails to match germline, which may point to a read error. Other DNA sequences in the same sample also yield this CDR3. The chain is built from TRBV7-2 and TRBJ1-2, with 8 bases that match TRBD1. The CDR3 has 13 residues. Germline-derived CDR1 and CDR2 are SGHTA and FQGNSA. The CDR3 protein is CASSLGTGDGYTF. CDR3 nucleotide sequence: TGTGCCAGCAGTTTAGGGACAGGTGACGGCTACACCTTC.

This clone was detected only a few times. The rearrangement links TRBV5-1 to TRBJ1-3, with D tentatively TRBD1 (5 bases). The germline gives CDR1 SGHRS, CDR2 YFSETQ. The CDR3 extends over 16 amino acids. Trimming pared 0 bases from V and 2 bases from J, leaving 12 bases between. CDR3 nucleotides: TGCGCCAGCAGCTTGGCCTCAAGCAGGGCTGGAAACACCATATATTTT. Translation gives CASSLASSRAGNTIYF.

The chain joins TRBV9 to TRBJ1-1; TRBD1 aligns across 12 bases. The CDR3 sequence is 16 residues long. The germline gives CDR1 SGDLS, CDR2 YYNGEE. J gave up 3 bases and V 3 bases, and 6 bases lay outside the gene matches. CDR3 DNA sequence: TGTGCCAGCAGCGGCGGGACAGGGGGCATGTACACTGAAGCTTTCTTT. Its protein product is CASSGGTGGMYTEAFF.

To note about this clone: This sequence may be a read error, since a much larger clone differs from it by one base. The CDR3 DNA reads TGTGCCAGCAGACGGACAGGGAACTATGGCTACACCTTC. Protein sequence: CASRRTGNYGYTF. The J gene is TRBJ1-2, the V gene TRBV28, with 8 nucleotides matching TRBD1. The germline CDR1 and CDR2 sequences are MDHEN and SYDVKM. V trimming: 6 bases; J trimming: 2 bases; junction bases outside the gene matches: 2. CDR3 length equals 13 residues.

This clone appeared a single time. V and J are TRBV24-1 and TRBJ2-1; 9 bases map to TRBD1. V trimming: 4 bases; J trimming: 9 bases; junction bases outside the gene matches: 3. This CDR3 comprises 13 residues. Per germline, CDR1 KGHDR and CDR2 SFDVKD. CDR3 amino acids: CATSDPTGGEQFF. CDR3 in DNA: TGTGCCACCAGTGACCCGACAGGGGGTGAGCAGTTCTTC.

CDR3 bases: TGCGCCAGCAACGTGGGACAGGGCTACACTGAAGCTTTCTTT. Protein sequence: CASNVGQGYTEAFF. V and J are TRBV5-1 and TRBJ1-1; 9 positions agree with TRBD1. This CDR3 is 14 amino acids long. The germline V gene has CDR1 SGHRS and CDR2 YFSETQ. V shed 6 bases, J shed 3 bases, and the junction held 6 bases outside the gene matches.

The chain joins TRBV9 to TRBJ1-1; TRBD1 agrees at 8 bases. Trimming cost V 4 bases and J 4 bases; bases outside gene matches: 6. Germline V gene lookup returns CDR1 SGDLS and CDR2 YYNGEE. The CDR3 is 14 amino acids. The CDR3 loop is CASSPQGQGTEAFF. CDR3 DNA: TGTGCCAGCAGCCCCCAAGGACAGGGCACTGAAGCTTTCTTT.

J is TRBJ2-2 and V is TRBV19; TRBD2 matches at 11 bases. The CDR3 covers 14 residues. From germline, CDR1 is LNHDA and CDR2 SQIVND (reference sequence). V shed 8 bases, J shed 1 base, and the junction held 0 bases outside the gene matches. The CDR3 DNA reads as TGTGCCAGTGGGACTAGCGGGAACACCGGGGAGCTGTTTTTT. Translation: CASGTSGNTGELFF.

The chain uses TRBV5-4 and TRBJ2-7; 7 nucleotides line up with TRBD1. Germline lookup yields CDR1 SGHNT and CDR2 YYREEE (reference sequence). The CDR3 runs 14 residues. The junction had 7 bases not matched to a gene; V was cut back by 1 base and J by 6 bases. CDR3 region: CASSLRAGGSEQYF. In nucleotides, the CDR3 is TGTGCCAGCAGCTTGAGGGCAGGGGGTAGCGAGCAGTACTTC.

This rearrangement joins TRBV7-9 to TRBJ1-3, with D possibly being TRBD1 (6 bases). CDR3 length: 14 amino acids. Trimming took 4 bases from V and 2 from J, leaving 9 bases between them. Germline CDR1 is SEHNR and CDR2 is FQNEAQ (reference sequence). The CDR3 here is CASSSTGAGNTIYF. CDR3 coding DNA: TGTGCCAGCAGCTCGACAGGTGCTGGAAACACCATATATTTT. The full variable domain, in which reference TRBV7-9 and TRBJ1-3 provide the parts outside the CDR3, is DTGVSQNPRHKITKRGQNVTFRCDPISEHNRLYWYRQTLGQGPEFLTYFQNEAQLEKSRLLSDRFSAERPKGSFSTLEIQRTEQGDSAMYLCASSSTGAGNTIYFGEGSWLTVV.

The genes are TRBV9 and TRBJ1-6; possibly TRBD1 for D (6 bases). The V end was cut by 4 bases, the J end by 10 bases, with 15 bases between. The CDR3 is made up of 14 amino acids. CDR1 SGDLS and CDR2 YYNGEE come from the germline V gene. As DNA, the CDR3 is TGTGCCAGCAGCCACGGGGGGGGCGGCTCACCCCTCCACTTT. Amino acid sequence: CASSHGGGGSPLHF.

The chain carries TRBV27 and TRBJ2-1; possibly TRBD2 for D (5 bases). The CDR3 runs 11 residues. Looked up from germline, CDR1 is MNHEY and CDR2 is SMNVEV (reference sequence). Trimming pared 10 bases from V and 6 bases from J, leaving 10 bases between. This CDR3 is CATGLLNEQFF. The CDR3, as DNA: TGTGCCACGGGATTACTCAATGAGCAGTTCTTC.

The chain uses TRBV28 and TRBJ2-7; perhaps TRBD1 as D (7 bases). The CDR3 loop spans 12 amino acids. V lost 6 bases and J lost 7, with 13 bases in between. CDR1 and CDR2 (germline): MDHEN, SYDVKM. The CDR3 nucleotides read TGTGCCAGCAGCCCGACAGGGAGGGAGCAGTACTTC. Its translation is CASSPTGREQYF.

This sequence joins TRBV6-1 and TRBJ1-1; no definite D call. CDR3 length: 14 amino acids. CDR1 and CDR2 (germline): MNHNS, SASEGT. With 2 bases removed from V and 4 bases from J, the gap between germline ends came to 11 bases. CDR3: CASSELRGSTEAFF. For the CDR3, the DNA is TGTGCCAGCAGTGAACTGAGAGGGAGCACTGAAGCTTTCTTT.